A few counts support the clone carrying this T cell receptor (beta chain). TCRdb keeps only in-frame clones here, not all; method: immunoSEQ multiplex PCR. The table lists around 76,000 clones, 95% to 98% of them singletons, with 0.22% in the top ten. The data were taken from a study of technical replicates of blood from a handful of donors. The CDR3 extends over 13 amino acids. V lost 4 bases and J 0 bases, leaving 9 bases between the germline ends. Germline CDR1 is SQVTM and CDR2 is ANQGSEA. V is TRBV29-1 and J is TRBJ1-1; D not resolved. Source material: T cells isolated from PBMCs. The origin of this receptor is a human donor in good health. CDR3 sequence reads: CSVVTDLNTEAFF. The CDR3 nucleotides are TGCAGCGTTGTTACAGATTTGAACACTGAAGCTTTCTTT.